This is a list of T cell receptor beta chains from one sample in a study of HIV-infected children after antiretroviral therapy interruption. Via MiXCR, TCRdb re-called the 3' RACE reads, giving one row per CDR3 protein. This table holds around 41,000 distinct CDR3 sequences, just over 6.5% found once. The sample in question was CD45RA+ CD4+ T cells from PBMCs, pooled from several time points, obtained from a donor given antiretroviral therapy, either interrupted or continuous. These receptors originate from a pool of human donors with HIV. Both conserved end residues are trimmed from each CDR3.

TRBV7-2,ASSLVVSSDTQY
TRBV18,ASSRDRVEADTQY
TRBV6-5,ASSYEAAPRGEQF
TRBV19,ASKRTSGGSTYEQY
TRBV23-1,ASSLSSNQDTQY
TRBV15,ATAGHRSGNTIY
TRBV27,ASSITGINEKLF
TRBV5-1,ASSLGNGMRETQY
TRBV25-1,ASSEPLATDTQY
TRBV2,ASSGTSGGYYNEQF
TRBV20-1,SASGNTDTQY
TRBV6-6,ASGEAWGGSNQDTQY
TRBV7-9,ASSLDGAQQPQH
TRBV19,ASSTGVDTEAF
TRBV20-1,SARGEWETQY
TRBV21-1,ASSTGPPDTQY
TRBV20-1,SAGGLADYNEQF
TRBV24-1,ATSDPSRDMDTQY
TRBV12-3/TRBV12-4,ASSRDTSSYEQY
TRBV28,ASSELPKTLGGGQMDEQY
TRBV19,ASRRQGNSDYT
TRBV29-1,SVLGNSGEQF
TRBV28,ASRGNSDYT
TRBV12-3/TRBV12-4,ASSSAHPYNEQF
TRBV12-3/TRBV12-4,ASRPALTRGGLQTQY
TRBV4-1,ASSRETGAYGYT
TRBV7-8,ASSDDPVARHTEAF
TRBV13,ASSFPPAVEAF
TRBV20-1,SARQGTNTGELF
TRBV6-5,ASSAGGRASYEAF
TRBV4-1,ASQERSFNHNEQF
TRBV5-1,ASSLVGDRNEKLF
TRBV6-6,ASGDGGNYEQY
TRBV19,ASTIGPYEQY
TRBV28,ASSLDRGLGDTQY
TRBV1,TSSQERGLAESTDTQY
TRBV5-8,ASSSRWTSGHQETQY
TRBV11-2,ASSLQLAGTQY
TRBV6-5,ASKRVGAGELF
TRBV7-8,ASSYLSGGGHEQF
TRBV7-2,ASSLDAYYEQY
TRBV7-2,ASSQGLAGGRGEQF
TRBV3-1,ASSARDLENTEAF
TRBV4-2,ASTTPRAANAYNEQF